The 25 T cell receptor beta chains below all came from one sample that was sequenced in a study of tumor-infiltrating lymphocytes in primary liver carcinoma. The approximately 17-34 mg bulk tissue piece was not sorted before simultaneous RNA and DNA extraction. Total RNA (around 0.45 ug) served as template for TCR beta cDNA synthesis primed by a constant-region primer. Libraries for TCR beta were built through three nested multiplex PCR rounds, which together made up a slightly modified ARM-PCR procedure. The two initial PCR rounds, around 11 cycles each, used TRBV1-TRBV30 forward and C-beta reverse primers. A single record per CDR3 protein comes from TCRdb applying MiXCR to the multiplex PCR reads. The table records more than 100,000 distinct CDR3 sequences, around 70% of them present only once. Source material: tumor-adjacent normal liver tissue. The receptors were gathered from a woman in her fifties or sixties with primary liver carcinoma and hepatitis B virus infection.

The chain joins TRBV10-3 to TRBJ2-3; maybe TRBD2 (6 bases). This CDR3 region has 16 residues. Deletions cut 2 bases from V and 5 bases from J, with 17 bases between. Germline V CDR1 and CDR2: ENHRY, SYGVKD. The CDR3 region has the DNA TGTGCCATCAGTGAGATGAGGGGCGGGGCGCGAGATACGCAGTATTTT. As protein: CAISEMRGGARDTQYF.

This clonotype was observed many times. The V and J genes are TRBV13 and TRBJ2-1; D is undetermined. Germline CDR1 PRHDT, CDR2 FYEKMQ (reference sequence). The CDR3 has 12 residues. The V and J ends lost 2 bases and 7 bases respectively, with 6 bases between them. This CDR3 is CASSLRPNEQFF. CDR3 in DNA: TGTGCCAGCAGCTTAAGGCCGAATGAGCAGTTCTTC.

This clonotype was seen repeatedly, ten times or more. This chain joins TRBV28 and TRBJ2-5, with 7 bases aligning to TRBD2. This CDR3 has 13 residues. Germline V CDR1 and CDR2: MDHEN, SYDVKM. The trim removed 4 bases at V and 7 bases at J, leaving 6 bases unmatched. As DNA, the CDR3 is TGTGCCAGCAGTTCGGGACTACATGGGACCCAGTACTTC. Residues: CASSSGLHGTQYF.

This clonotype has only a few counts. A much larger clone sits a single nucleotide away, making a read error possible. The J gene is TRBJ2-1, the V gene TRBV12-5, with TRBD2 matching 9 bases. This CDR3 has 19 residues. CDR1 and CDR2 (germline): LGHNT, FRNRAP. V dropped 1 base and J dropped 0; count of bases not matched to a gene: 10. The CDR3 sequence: CASGLANELAGNSYNEQFF. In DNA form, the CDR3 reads TGTGCTAGTGGTTTGGCAAACGAACTAGCGGGTAACTCCTACAATGAGCAGTTCTTC.

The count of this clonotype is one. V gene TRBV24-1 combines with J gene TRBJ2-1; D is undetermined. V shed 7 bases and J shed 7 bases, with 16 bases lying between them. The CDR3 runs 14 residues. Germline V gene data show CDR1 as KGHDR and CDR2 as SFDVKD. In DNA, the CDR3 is TGTGCCACCAGCCCTGATGGAACGAGGAATGAGCAGTTCTTC. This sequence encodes CATSPDGTRNEQFF.

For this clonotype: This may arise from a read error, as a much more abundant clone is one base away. The CDR3 nucleotides read TGCGCCAGCAGCTTGGGGACCGGGACACCTGTCTCCTACGAGCAGTACTTC. As protein: CASSLGTGTPVSYEQYF. This chain links TRBV5-1 with TRBJ2-7, with D possibly being TRBD1 (6 bases). V gave up 0 bases and J gave up 0 bases, with 16 bases separating them. Germline CDR1 and CDR2: SGHRS and YFSETQ. The CDR3 is 17 amino acids.

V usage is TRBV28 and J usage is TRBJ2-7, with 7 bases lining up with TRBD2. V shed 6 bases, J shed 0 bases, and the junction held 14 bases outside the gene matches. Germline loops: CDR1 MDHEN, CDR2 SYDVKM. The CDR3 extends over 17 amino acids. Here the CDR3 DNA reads TGTGCCAGCAGCCCCGAGTGGGCGGGAGTCCTCTCCTACGAGCAGTACTTC. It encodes CASSPEWAGVLSYEQYF.

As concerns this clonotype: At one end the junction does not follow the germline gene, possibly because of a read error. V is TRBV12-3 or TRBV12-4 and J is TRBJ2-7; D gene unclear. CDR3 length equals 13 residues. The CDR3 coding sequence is TGTGGCAGCAGCAAGACGCACAGCTACGAGCAGTACTTC. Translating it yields CGSSKTHSYEQYF.

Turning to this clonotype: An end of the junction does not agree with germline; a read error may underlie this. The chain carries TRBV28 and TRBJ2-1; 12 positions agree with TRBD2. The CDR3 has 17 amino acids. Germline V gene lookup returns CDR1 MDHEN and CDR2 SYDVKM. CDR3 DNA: TGTGCCAGTAGTTCCCTGCGACTAGCGGGAGTCTCCAATGAGCAGTTCTTC. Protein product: CASSSLRLAGVSNEQFF.

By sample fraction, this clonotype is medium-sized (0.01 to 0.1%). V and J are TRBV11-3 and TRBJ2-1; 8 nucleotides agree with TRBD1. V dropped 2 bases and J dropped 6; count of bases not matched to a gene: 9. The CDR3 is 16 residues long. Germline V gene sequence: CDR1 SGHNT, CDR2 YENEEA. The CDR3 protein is CASSLQSSGGRNEQFF. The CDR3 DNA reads TGTGCCAGCAGCTTACAATCTTCAGGGGGCCGCAATGAGCAGTTCTTC.

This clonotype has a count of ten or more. Here the CDR3 DNA reads TGCGCCAGCAGTGAGGGTTCCAGCGGGAGAACCGGGGAGCTGTTTTTT. Translating gives CASSEGSSGRTGELFF. The rearrangement uses TRBV10-2 and TRBJ2-2; TRBD2 matches 8 bases. From germline, CDR1 is WSHSY and CDR2 SAAADI. The CDR3 contains 16 residues. V was pared by 2 bases and J by 5 bases, with 7 bases of the junction left unmatched.

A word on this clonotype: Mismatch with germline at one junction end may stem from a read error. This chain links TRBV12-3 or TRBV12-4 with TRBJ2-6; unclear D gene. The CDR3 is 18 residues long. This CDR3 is CVSSLTARSRSGANVLTF. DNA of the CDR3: TGTGTCAGCAGTCTAACGGCGAGGAGTAGGTCTGGGGCCAACGTCCTGACTTTC.

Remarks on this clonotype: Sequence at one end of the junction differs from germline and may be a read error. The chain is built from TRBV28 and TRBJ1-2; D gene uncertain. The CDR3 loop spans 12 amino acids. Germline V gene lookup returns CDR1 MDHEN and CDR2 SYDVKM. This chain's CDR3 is CASILSNYGCTF. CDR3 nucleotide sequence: TGTGCCAGCATTTTATCGAACTATGGCTGCACCTTC.

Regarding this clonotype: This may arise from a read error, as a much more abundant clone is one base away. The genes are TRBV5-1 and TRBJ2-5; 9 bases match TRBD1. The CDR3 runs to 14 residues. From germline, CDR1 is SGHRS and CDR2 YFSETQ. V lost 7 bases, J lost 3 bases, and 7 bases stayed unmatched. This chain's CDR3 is CASGPGTGKETQYF. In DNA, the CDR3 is TGCGCCAGCGGACCCGGGACAGGGAAAGAGACCCAGTACTTC.

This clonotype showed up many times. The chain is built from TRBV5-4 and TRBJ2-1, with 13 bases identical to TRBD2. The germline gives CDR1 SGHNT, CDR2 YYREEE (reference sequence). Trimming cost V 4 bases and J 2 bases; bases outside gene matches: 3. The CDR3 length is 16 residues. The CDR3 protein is CASSPGLAGAYNEQFF. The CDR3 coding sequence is TGTGCCAGCAGCCCCGGACTAGCGGGGGCCTACAATGAGCAGTTCTTC. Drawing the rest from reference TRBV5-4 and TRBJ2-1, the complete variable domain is ETGVTQSPTHLIKTRGQQVTLRCSSQSGHNTVSWYQQALGQGPQFIFQYYREEENGRGNFPPRFSGLQFPNYSSELNVNALELDDSALYLCASSPGLAGAYNEQFFGPGTRLTVL.

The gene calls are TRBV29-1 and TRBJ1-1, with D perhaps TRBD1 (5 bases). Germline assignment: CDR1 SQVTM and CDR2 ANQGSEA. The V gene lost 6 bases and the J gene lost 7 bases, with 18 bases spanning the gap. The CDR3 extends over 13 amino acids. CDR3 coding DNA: TGCAGCGTCAAACGGGGGGACGACATTGAAGCTTTCTTT. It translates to CSVKRGDDIEAFF.

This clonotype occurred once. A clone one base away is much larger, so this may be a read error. CDR3: CASSGQDRGINEQYF. DNA of the CDR3: TGTGCCAGCAGCGGGCAGGACAGGGGGATAAACGAGCAGTACTTC. The chain recombines TRBV7-9 with TRBJ2-7; 10 bases map to TRBD1. The CDR3 is 15 amino acids. Germline values: CDR1 SEHNR, CDR2 FQNEAQ (reference sequence). J gave up 5 bases and V 5 bases, and 9 bases lay outside the gene matches. Using reference TRBV7-9 and TRBJ2-7 for the parts outside the CDR3, the full variable domain is DTGVSQNPRHKITKRGQNVTFRCDPISEHNRLYWYRQTLGQGPEFLTYFQNEAQLEKSRLLSDRFSAERPKGSFSTLEIQRTEQGDSAMYLCASSGQDRGINEQYFGPGTRLTVT.

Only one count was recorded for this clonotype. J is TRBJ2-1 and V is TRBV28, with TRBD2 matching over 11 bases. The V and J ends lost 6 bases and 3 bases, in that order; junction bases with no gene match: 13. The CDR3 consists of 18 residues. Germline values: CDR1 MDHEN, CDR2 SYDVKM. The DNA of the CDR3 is TGTGCCAGCAGGCCAACTACGGGACTAGCGGCTAGCTACAATGAGCAGTTCTTC. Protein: CASRPTTGLAASYNEQFF.

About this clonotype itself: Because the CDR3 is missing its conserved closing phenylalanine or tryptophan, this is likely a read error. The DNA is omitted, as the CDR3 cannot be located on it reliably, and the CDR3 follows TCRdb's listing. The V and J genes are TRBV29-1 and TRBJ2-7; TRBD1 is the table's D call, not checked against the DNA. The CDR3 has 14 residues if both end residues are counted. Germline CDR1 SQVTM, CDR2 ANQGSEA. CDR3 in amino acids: CGVEDGQGGYEQYR.

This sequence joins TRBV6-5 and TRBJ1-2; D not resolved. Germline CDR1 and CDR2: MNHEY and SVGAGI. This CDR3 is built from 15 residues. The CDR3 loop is CISTEGRTSNYGYTF. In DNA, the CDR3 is TGTATCAGCACCGAGGGAAGGACCTCTAACTATGGCTACACCTTC.

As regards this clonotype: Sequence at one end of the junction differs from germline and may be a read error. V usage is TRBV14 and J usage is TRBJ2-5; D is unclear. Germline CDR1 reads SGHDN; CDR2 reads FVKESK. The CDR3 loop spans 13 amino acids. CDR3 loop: CASSQDILETQYF. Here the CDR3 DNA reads TGTGCCAGCAGCCAAGACATTTTGGAGACCCAGTATTTC.

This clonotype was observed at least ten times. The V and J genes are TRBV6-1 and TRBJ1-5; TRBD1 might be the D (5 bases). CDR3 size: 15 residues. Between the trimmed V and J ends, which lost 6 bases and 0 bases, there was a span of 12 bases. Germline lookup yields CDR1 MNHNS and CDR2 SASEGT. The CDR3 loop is CASREGRTSNQPQHF. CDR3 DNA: TGTGCCAGCAGAGAGGGACGGACTAGCAATCAGCCCCAGCATTTT.

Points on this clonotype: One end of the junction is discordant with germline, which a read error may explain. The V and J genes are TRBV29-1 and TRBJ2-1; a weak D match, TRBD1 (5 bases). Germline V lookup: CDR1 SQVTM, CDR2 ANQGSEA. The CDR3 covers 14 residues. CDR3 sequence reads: CSVDMEGRGNEHFF. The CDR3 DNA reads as TGCAGCGTTGACATGGAAGGTAGGGGAAATGAGCATTTCTTC.

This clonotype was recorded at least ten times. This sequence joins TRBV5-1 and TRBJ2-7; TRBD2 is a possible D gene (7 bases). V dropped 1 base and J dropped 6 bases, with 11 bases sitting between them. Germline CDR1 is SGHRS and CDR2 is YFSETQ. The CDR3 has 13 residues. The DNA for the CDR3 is TGCGCCAGCAGCTTGAGGGGGGGTCTCGAGCAGTACTTC. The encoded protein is CASSLRGGLEQYF.

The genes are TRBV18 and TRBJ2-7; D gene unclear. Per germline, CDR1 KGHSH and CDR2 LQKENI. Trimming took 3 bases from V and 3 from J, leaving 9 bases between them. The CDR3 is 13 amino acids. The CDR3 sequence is CASSPSPSYEQYF. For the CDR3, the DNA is TGTGCCAGCTCACCGTCGCCTAGCTACGAGCAGTACTTC. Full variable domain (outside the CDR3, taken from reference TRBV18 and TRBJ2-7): NAGVMQNPRHLVRRRGQEARLRCSPMKGHSHVYWYRQLPEEGLKFMVYLQKENIIDESGMPKERFSAEFPKEGPSILRIQQVVRGDSAAYFCASSPSPSYEQYFGPGTRLTVT.